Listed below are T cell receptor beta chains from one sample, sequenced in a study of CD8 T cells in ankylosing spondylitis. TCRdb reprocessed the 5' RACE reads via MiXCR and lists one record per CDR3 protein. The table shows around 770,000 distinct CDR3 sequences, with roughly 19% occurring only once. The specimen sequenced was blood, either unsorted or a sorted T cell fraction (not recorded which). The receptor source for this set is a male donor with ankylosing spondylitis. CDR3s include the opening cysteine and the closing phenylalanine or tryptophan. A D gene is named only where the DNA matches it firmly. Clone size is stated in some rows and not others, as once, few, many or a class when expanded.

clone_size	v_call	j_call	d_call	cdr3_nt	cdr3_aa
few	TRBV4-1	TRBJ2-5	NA	TGCGCCAGCAGCCAAGGGGCCCGGGAAAGGGAGACCCAGTACTTC	CASSQGARERETQYF
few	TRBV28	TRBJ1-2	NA	TGTGCCAGCAGTTTCACATCTAACTATGGCTACACCTTC	CASSFTSNYGYTF
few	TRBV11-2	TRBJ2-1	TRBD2	TGTGCCAGCAGCAACCCGTGGGCCGGACTAGACTTAGGTGACTACAATGAGCAGTTCTTC	CASSNPWAGLDLGDYNEQFF
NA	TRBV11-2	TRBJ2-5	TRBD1	TGTGCCAGCAGCTCCTCGGACAGGGGGCCCAAGACCCAGTACTTC	CASSSSDRGPKTQYF
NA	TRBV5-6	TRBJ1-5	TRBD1	TGTGCCAGCAGCTTGGGACAGGGATTATCAGGGCCCCAGCATTTT	CASSLGQGLSGPQHF
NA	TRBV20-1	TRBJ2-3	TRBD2	TGCAGTGCTGATTTGGCGGGGGGGCCGACAGATACGCAGTATTTT	CSADLAGGPTDTQYF
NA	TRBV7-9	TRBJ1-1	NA	TGTGCCAGCAGCCATGCGGAGTTGAACACTGAAGCTTTCTTT	CASSHAELNTEAFF
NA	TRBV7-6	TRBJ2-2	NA	TGTGCCAGCAGCTTAGAACCGGGAAGCTGGAACACCGGGGAGCTGTTTTTT	CASSLEPGSWNTGELFF
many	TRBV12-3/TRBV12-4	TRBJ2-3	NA	TGTGCCAGCAGTTTAGGACTAGCAGATACGCAGTATTTT	CASSLGLADTQYF
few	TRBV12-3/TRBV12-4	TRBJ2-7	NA	TGTGCCAGCAGTTTCGGGAGACAGGTGGTCTACGAGCAGTACTTC	CASSFGRQVVYEQYF
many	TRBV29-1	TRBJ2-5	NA	TGCAGCGTTGACGGCGGGGAGACCCAGTACTTC	CSVDGGETQYF
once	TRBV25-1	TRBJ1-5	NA	TGTGCCAGCAGTGAAAGGGAAAATCAGCCCCAGCATTTT	CASSERENQPQHF
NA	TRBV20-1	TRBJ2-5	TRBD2	TGCAGTGCTAGAGATCACGGGACTAGCGGGAGGGCGGGGCAAGAGACCCAGTACTTC	CSARDHGTSGRAGQETQYF
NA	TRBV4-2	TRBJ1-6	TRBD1	TGTGCCAGCAGCCAAGGAGGAGGGGGCTTGGATTCACCCCTCCACTTT	CASSQGGGGLDSPLHF
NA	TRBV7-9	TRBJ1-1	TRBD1	TGTGCCAGCAGCTCCCGACAGGGGGCTGGCACTGAAGCTTTCTTT	CASSSRQGAGTEAFF
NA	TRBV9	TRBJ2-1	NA	TGTGCCAGCAGCGAGGGGGACAAGTACAATGAGCAGTTCTTC	CASSEGDKYNEQFF
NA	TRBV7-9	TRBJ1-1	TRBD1	TGTGCCAGCAGCCGTTCACAGGGGTATATGAACACTGAAGCTTTCTTT	CASSRSQGYMNTEAFF
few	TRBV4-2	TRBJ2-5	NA	TGTGCCAGCAGCCAAGATCAGGTGACTCAACAAGAGACCCAGTACTTC	CASSQDQVTQQETQYF
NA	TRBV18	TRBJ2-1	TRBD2	TGTGCCAGCTCACCACGCGGGACTAGCGGAACCAATGAGCAGTTCTTC	CASSPRGTSGTNEQFF
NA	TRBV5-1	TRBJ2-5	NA	TGCGCCAGCAGCTGGCCAGGGGAAGAGACCCAGTACTTC	CASSWPGEETQYF
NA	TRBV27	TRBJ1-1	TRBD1	TGTGCCAGCAGTCCCGGACAGGGGAAGAGTACTGAAGCTTTCTTT	CASSPGQGKSTEAFF
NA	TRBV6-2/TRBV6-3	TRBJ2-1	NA	TGTGCCAGCAGTTACGTGCGGGGCTCCTACAATGAGCAGTTCTTC	CASSYVRGSYNEQFF
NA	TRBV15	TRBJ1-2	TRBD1	TGTGCCACCAGCCGGGACAGGGATCCTAGGGGCTACACCTTC	CATSRDRDPRGYTF
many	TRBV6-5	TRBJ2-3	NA	TGTGCCAGCAGTTACTCTGCCCTAGCTTCGGATACGCAGTATTTT	CASSYSALASDTQYF
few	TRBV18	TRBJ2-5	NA	TGTGCCAGCTCACCCTTGCTAGGGAACCAAGAGACCCAGTACTTC	CASSPLLGNQETQYF
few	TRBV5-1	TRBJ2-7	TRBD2	TGCGCCAGCAGCCCCAGAGTTAGCGGGTGGTACGAGCAGTACTTC	CASSPRVSGWYEQYF
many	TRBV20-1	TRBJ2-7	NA	TGCAGTGCCTCACCATCCATCGGGCAGGGAAGCTACGAGCAGTACTTC	CSASPSIGQGSYEQYF
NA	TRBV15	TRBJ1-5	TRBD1	TGTGCCACCAGCGGAGACAGGGGAAGGTATAGCAATCAGCCCCAGCATTTT	CATSGDRGRYSNQPQHF
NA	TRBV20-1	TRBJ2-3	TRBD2	TGCAGTGCTCAAACCGCCCTAGCGGGGGGGCAAGATACGCAGTATTTT	CSAQTALAGGQDTQYF
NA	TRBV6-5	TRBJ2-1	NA	TGTGCCAGCAGTTACTCGGAGGGGCTCTCCTACAATGAGCAGTTCTTC	CASSYSEGLSYNEQFF
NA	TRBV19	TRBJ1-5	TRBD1	TGTGCCAGTAGGACAGGGGAGAAGAGCAATCAGCCCCAGCATTTT	CASRTGEKSNQPQHF
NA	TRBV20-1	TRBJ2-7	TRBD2	TGCAGTGCTACCGGACTAGCGGGAGTTGTAGACGAGCAGTACTTC	CSATGLAGVVDEQYF
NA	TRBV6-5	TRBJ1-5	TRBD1	TGTGCCAGCAGTTCCCACCGGACAGGGGGGGAGCCCCAGCATTTT	CASSSHRTGGEPQHF
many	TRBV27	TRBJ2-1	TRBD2	TGTGCCAGCAGTTTATTGGGGACTAGCGGGAGGAAAGAGCAGTTCTTC	CASSLLGTSGRKEQFF
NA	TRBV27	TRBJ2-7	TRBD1	TGTGCCAGCAGTTCAGTGGACAGGGCCTACGAGCAGTACTTC	CASSSVDRAYEQYF
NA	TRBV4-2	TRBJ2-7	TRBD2	TGTGCCAGCAGCCACTCCGGGGGGACTTCCTACGAGCAGTACTTC	CASSHSGGTSYEQYF
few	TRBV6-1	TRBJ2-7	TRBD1	TGTGCCAGCAGAAGGGCCGGGACAGGGGGCTTCGAGCAGTACTTC	CASRRAGTGGFEQYF
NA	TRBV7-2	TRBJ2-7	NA	TGTGCCAGCACCCCCGAGGGCTACGAGCAGTACTTC	CASTPEGYEQYF
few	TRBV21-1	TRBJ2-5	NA	TGTGCCAGCAGCGAGATCCCCGGGACTAGCAGGAAGGCATACCAAGAGACCCAGTACTTC	CASSEIPGTSRKAYQETQYF
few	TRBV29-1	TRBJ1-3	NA	TGCGGCCTACAGGGTTCCGGAAACACCATATATTTT	CGLQGSGNTIYF
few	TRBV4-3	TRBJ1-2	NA	TGCGCCAGCAGCCAAGTCGCAGGACCTAACTATGGCTACACCTTC	CASSQVAGPNYGYTF
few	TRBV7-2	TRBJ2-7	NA	TGTGCCAGCAGCCCAGGATTGAGCTCCTACGAGCAGTACTTC	CASSPGLSSYEQYF
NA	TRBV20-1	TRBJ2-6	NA	TGCAGTGCTAGAGAAATGGGGGTGGGGGCCAACGTCCTGACTTTC	CSAREMGVGANVLTF
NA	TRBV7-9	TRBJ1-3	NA	TGTGCCAGCAGCAACAGACAGGTTGCTGGAAACACCATATATTTT	CASSNRQVAGNTIYF
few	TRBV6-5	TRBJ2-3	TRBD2	TGTGCCAGCAGTTACTCTCTAGCGGGGGCAGATACGCAGTATTTT	CASSYSLAGADTQYF
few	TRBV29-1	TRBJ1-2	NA	TGCAGCGTTGAAGATTTGGAGGAGTATGGCTACACCTTC	CSVEDLEEYGYTF
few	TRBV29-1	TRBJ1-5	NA	TGCAGCGTTGGGGACGTAGGGACAAATCAGCCCCAGCATTTT	CSVGDVGTNQPQHF
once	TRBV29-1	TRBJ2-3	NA	TGCAGCGTTCTAACAGGGTTAGAAGATACGCAGTATTTT	CSVLTGLEDTQYF
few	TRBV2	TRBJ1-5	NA	TGTGCCAGCAGTGGAGTGATGGATCAGCCCCAGCATTTT	CASSGVMDQPQHF